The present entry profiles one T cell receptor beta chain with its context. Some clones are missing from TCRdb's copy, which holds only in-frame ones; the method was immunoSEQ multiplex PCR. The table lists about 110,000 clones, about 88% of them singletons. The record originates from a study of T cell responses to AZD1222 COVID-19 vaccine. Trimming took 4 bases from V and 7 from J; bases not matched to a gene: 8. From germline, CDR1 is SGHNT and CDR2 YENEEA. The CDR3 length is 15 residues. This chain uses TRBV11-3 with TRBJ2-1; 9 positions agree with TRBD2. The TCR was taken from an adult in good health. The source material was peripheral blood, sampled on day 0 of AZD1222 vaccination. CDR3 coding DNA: TGTGCCAGCAGCTGGGGACTAGCCGAGCGAAATGAGCAGTTCTTC. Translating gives CASSWGLAERNEQFF. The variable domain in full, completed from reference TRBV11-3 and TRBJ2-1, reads EAGVVQSPRYKIIEKKQPVAFWCNPISGHNTLYWYLQNLGQGPELLIRYENEEAVDDSQLPKDRFSAERLKGVDSTLKIQPAELGDSAVYLCASSWGLAERNEQFFGPGTRLTVL.